This TCR beta chain was sequenced during a study of blood T cell repertoires in COVID-19. The protocol was immunoSEQ multiplex PCR, while the TCRdb copy is restricted to in-frame clones and leaves out a portion. Of about 34,000 clones listed, 90% are singletons. Germline lookup yields CDR1 LGHNA and CDR2 YNFKEQ. The CDR3 is 12 amino acids. The V end was cut by 3 bases, the J end by 2 bases, with 4 bases between. The material sequenced was peripheral blood. This receptor was taken from a man aged 80 or over with acute or convalescent COVID-19. This chain joins TRBV4-2 and TRBJ1-2, with D unclear. Here the CDR3 reads CASSQANYGYTF. CDR3 in DNA: TGTGCCAGCAGCCAGGCAAACTATGGCTACACCTTC.